Below, one TCR beta chain is given with its context. Its antigen is currently unknown. The entry originates in a study of post-analysis software for immune sequencing data. On the study more broadly: The study covered relapsing-remitting, secondary progressive and progressive-relapsing courses of multiple sclerosis. General study points: Compared with controls, patients had more of about 5 TRBV segments, including TRBV5-6, TRBV5-1 and TRBV20-1.

Each TCR beta cDNA library carried unique molecular identifiers. From the PCR reads, TCRdb called clonotypes with MiXCR, one entry per CDR3 protein. This sample has under 650,000 distinct CDR3 sequences, with around 44% found just once. The length of the CDR3 is 15 residues. The source of this sequence is a girl aged 5-17 years with multiple sclerosis. The rearrangement joins TRBV12-3 or TRBV12-4 to TRBJ2-5; 10 nucleotides line up with TRBD2. The better agreement between TRBJ2-7 and the DNA end casts doubt on the J call. The sequencing input was blood. CDR3 coding DNA: TGTGCCAGCAGCCTCGGGACTAGCGTTCGTTACGAGCAGTACTTC. It encodes CASSLGTSVRYEQYF.